The rows below give T cell receptor beta chains drawn from one sample of a study of CD8+ T cells in alopecia areata. The assay was immunoSEQ multiplex PCR, and TCRdb's table has in-frame clones only and misses some. The sample holds roughly 99,000 clones; about four fifths are singletons and the top ten take roughly a quarter. The specimen comprised CD8+ T cells sorted from blood, sampled at week 24, from a patient treated with tofacitinib. Every receptor here comes from a human donor with alopecia areata. Each CDR3 is given with its conserved first and last residue. The order of the fields is J gene, CDR3 length, V gene, CDR3 protein.

>TRBJ1-1|17|TRBV11-2
CASSLVGYGVSNTEAFF
>TRBJ2-7|17|TRBV27
CASSPGTSGGPSYEQYF
>TRBJ2-5|14|TRBV19
CASSIVGGQETQYF
>TRBJ2-7|12|TRBV11-3
CASSSQAYEQYF
>TRBJ1-5|16|TRBV2
CASSNDRAPSNQPQHF
>TRBJ2-6|15|TRBV7-3
CASSLESSGANVLTF
>TRBJ2-7|14|TRBV6-5
CASKSAGLAYEQYF
>TRBJ1-1|13|TRBV6-5
CASSYGGGTEAFF
>TRBJ2-7|14|TRBV11-3
CASSSAGSSYEQYF
>TRBJ2-2|14|TRBV4-1
CASSHVAGGWELFF
>TRBJ1-2|14|TRBV27
CASGRDSLNLGYTF
>TRBJ2-7|15|TRBV5-6
CASSPGQISSYEQYF
>TRBJ2-7|11|TRBV19
CASSGGNEQYF
>TRBJ2-7|16|TRBV7-4
CASSLWPRASVYEQYF
>TRBJ1-5|16|TRBV27
CASSRAGEGVNQPQHF
>TRBJ1-2|9|TRBV2
CASSPVYPF
>TRBJ2-3|17|TRBV23-1
CASSQSLWGGFADTQYF
>TRBJ1-2|12|TRBV29-1
CSVETGPYGYTF